This T cell receptor (beta chain) was captured in a study of PD-1 blockade in mismatch repair-deficient tumors. For the study at large: Patients had over ten mismatch repair-deficient cancer types and were previously treated and progressing.

Mismatch repair deficiency was confirmed in all patients, by PCR or immunohistochemistry. Three pembrolizumab responders had their TCRs sequenced. Note on this clone: The antigen is unknown.

Assay: immunoSEQ multiplex PCR; the TCRdb copy retains only in-frame clones and omits some. The sample records roughly 50,000 clones, about 84% being singletons. Overall study results and limits: Rapid post-treatment expansion, then contraction, generally preceding radiologic response, marked tumor-resident clones.

The receptor comes from an adult with mismatch repair-deficient cancer. The starting material was peripheral blood, obtained roughly 21 weeks after starting pembrolizumab.

CDR3 in amino acids: CASSGLAGNPTDTQYF. For the CDR3, the DNA is TGTGCCAGTTCCGGACTAGCGGGGAACCCCACAGATACGCAGTATTTT. The chain combines TRBV19 with TRBJ2-3; TRBD2 matches 12 bases. Germline V gene lookup returns CDR1 LNHDA and CDR2 SQIVND (reference sequence). The CDR3 contains 16 residues. Trimming at V came to 8 bases and at J to 2 bases, leaving 8 bases not matched to a gene.